This entry concerns a single T cell receptor (beta chain). Its antigen is unknown. The CDR3 loop spans 13 amino acids. The ends were cut back, 1 base at V and 2 bases at J, with 4 bases in the middle. Looked up from germline, CDR1 is SGHKS and CDR2 is YYEKEE (reference sequence). Sequenced by immunoSEQ multiplex PCR; TCRdb stores in-frame clones only, minus some. The sample lists about 30,000 clones; more than 75% were seen once. This entry is derived from a study of CD4 T cells in relation to SARS-CoV-2 and coronaviruses. The wider study: Patient ages ranged from about 21 to 72, median 38.

Sequences were obtained from memory CD4+ T cells from PBMCs, cultured in vitro. This clonotype was sampled from an adult with COVID-19. The chain is built from TRBV5-5 and TRBJ1-5; D is undetermined. The CDR3 region is CASSLKRNQPQHF. In nucleotides, the CDR3 is TGTGCCAGCAGCTTGAAGCGCAATCAGCCCCAGCATTTT.